A single sample gave rise to the 2 T cell receptor beta chains below, sequenced in a study of blood T cell repertoires in COVID-19. The data were produced by immunoSEQ multiplex PCR, yet TCRdb's version contains in-frame clones alone and is incomplete. Of about 280,000 clones listed, 89% are singletons. What was sequenced was peripheral blood. The receptors derive from a man aged 45-65 years with acute or convalescent COVID-19.

V and J are TRBV5-6 and TRBJ1-5, with 8 bases aligning to TRBD1. This CDR3 is built from 15 residues. CDR1 SGHDT and CDR2 YYEEEE come from the germline V gene. The trim removed 4 bases at V and 2 bases at J, leaving 5 bases unmatched. DNA of the CDR3: TGTGCCAGCAGCCGTGGACAGGGCGGCAATCAGCCCCAGCATTTT. This translates into CASSRGQGGNQPQHF.

The V call is TRBV5-1, the J call TRBJ1-4, with D unclear. Deletions cut 1 base from V and 0 bases from J, with 10 bases between. Germline loops: CDR1 SGHRS, CDR2 YFSETQ. The CDR3 totals 16 residues. The CDR3, as DNA: TGCGCCAGCAGCTTGCTGATGGCAGCAACTAATGAAAAACTGTTTTTT. This encodes CASSLLMAATNEKLFF.